One sample yielded the 9 T cell receptor beta chains listed below, sequenced in a study of cytomegalovirus exposure and HLA in healthy donors. The PCR employed 60 Vbeta primers together with 13 Jbeta primers. Clones were sequenced by immunoSEQ multiplex PCR, and TCRdb holds only the in-frame ones, with some missing. The data show fewer than 200,000 clones, approximately 70% seen once. Sequencing was performed on PBMCs. The receptors shown here come from a woman in her 30s in good health and CMV-seronegative.

The V and J genes are TRBV4-1 and TRBJ1-1, with D maybe TRBD1 (5 bases). The germline V gene has CDR1 MGHRA and CDR2 YSYEKL. The CDR3 totals 15 residues. Trimming left V 1 base short and J 0 bases short, with 9 bases between. The CDR3 is CASSQGGQLNTEAFF. The CDR3 nucleotides are TGCGCCAGCAGCCAAGGAGGACAACTGAACACTGAAGCTTTCTTT.

This chain links TRBV7-2 with TRBJ1-5, with D unclear. This CDR3 contains 12 residues. The V gene lost 5 bases and the J gene lost 3 bases, with 5 bases spanning the gap. In germline, CDR1 is SGHTA, CDR2 FQGNSA. The CDR3 region is CASSPSNQPQHF. The CDR3, as DNA: TGTGCCAGCAGCCCCTCCAATCAGCCCCAGCATTTT.

The chain employs TRBV7-6 and TRBJ2-1; 9 bases map to TRBD2. V lost 5 bases, J lost 9 bases, and 17 bases stayed unmatched. The CDR3 runs to 17 residues. The germline CDR1 and CDR2 sequences are SGHVS and FNYEAQ. This CDR3 is CASSPNPREGLYGEQFF. CDR3 bases: TGTGCCAGCAGCCCCAACCCGCGGGAGGGCCTGTACGGTGAGCAGTTCTTC. Complete variable domain (other parts from reference TRBV7-6 and TRBJ2-1): GAGVSQSPRYKVTKRGQDVALRCDPISGHVSLYWYRQALGQGPEFLTYFNYEAQQDKSGLPNDRFSAERPEGSISTLTIQRTEQRDSAMYRCASSPNPREGLYGEQFFGPGTRLTVL.

This clone was observed once. The chain couples TRBV4-1 to TRBJ1-2; TRBD1 agrees at 10 bases. The J segment lost 8 bases and the V segment lost 4 bases, leaving 7 bases of the junction unmatched. Germline V gives CDR1 MGHRA, CDR2 YSYEKL. CDR3 length equals 14 residues. This chain's CDR3 is CASSPGQGPTGYTF. The CDR3 DNA reads as TGCGCCAGCAGCCCGGGACAGGGGCCAACGGGCTACACCTTC.

The genes are TRBV13 and TRBJ1-1; tentatively, D is TRBD1 (5 bases). The ends were cut back, 1 base at V and 6 bases at J, with 36 bases in the middle. The CDR3 has 22 amino acids. Germline-derived CDR1 and CDR2 are PRHDT and FYEKMQ (reference sequence). The CDR3 region is CASSLDGAGWLAYPTGGAEAFF. The CDR3 DNA reads TGTGCCAGCAGCTTAGACGGGGCAGGGTGGTTGGCGTACCCGACGGGAGGGGCTGAAGCTTTCTTT.

Here the CDR3 DNA reads TGTGCCAGCAGTGAATCGGGACAGGGCTTGTTTTTT. It codes for CASSESGQGLFF. The gene calls are TRBV6-5 and TRBJ2-2; 9 nucleotides match TRBD1. CDR3 length: 12 amino acids. With 5 bases clipped from V and 15 bases from J, the junction kept 7 bases outside the gene matches. Germline V gene sequence: CDR1 MNHEY, CDR2 SVGAGI.

This chain joins TRBV5-1 and TRBJ1-2; 8 bases are shared with TRBD1. Germline V lookup: CDR1 SGHRS, CDR2 YFSETQ. The V gene end was trimmed by 0 bases and the J gene end by 8 bases; junction bases not matched to a gene: 6. CDR3 length: 14 amino acids. CDR3 DNA sequence: TGCGCCAGCAGCTTGGACAGGGGGGTAGAGGGCTACACCTTC. Encoded protein: CASSLDRGVEGYTF. Full variable domain (outside the CDR3, taken from reference TRBV5-1 and TRBJ1-2): KAGVTQTPRYLIKTRGQQVTLSCSPISGHRSVSWYQQTPGQGLQFLFEYFSETQRNKGNFPGRFSGRQFSNSRSEMNVSTLELGDSALYLCASSLDRGVEGYTFGSGTRLTVV.

This clone appeared a single time. J is TRBJ2-3 and V is TRBV5-1; TRBD2 agrees at 14 bases. Germline lookup yields CDR1 SGHRS and CDR2 YFSETQ. The CDR3 totals 19 residues. The ends lost 3 bases at V and 0 bases at J; junction bases unmatched: 9. The CDR3 sequence is CASSSPGLAGVSSTDTQYF. Written as DNA, the CDR3 is TGCGCCAGCAGCTCCCCGGGACTAGCGGGAGTATCTAGCACAGATACGCAGTATTTT.

V is TRBV4-3 and J is TRBJ1-1, with a weak D call TRBD1 (6 bases). The CDR3 is 16 residues long. Per the germline V gene, CDR1 is LGHNA and CDR2 is YSLEER. Deletions cut 0 bases from V and 0 bases from J, with 11 bases between. The CDR3 DNA is TGCGCCAGCAGCCAAGACCCTCGACAGGTGAACACTGAAGCTTTCTTT. Its protein product is CASSQDPRQVNTEAFF.